This T cell receptor beta chain was documented in a study of cytomegalovirus exposure and HLA in healthy donors. About the study: HLA-typed donors were the source of about 85 million unique TCRs, which an early data release held.

This clone has a single count. Its antigen is undetermined. Regarding the study as a whole: The presence/absence work took it that sequencing depth was about the same across donors.

Both 60 Vbeta primers and 13 Jbeta primers went into the PCR. Authors' data handling: In a later analysis, the count reached 76 million or so unique TCR beta chains, with 10 million to 14 million shared. The protocol was immunoSEQ multiplex PCR, while the TCRdb copy is restricted to in-frame clones and leaves out a portion. The V and J calls and clone size were taken over from that table, and D and trimming were inferred from the DNA. The data contain tens of thousands of clones, approximately 70% of them singletons. This TCR came from a man aged 50-59 years in good health and CMV-seronegative. Source material: PBMCs.

The CDR3 sequence is CASSLDRVHEQYF. The DNA of the CDR3 is TGCGCCAGCAGTTTGGACAGGGTCCACGAGCAGTACTTC. The chain has TRBV10-1 and TRBJ2-7, with TRBD1 matching 8 bases. V gave up 5 bases and J gave up 5 bases; unmatched junction bases: 5. The CDR3 consists of 13 residues. The germline V gene encodes CDR1 WNHNN and CDR2 SYGVQD (reference sequence).